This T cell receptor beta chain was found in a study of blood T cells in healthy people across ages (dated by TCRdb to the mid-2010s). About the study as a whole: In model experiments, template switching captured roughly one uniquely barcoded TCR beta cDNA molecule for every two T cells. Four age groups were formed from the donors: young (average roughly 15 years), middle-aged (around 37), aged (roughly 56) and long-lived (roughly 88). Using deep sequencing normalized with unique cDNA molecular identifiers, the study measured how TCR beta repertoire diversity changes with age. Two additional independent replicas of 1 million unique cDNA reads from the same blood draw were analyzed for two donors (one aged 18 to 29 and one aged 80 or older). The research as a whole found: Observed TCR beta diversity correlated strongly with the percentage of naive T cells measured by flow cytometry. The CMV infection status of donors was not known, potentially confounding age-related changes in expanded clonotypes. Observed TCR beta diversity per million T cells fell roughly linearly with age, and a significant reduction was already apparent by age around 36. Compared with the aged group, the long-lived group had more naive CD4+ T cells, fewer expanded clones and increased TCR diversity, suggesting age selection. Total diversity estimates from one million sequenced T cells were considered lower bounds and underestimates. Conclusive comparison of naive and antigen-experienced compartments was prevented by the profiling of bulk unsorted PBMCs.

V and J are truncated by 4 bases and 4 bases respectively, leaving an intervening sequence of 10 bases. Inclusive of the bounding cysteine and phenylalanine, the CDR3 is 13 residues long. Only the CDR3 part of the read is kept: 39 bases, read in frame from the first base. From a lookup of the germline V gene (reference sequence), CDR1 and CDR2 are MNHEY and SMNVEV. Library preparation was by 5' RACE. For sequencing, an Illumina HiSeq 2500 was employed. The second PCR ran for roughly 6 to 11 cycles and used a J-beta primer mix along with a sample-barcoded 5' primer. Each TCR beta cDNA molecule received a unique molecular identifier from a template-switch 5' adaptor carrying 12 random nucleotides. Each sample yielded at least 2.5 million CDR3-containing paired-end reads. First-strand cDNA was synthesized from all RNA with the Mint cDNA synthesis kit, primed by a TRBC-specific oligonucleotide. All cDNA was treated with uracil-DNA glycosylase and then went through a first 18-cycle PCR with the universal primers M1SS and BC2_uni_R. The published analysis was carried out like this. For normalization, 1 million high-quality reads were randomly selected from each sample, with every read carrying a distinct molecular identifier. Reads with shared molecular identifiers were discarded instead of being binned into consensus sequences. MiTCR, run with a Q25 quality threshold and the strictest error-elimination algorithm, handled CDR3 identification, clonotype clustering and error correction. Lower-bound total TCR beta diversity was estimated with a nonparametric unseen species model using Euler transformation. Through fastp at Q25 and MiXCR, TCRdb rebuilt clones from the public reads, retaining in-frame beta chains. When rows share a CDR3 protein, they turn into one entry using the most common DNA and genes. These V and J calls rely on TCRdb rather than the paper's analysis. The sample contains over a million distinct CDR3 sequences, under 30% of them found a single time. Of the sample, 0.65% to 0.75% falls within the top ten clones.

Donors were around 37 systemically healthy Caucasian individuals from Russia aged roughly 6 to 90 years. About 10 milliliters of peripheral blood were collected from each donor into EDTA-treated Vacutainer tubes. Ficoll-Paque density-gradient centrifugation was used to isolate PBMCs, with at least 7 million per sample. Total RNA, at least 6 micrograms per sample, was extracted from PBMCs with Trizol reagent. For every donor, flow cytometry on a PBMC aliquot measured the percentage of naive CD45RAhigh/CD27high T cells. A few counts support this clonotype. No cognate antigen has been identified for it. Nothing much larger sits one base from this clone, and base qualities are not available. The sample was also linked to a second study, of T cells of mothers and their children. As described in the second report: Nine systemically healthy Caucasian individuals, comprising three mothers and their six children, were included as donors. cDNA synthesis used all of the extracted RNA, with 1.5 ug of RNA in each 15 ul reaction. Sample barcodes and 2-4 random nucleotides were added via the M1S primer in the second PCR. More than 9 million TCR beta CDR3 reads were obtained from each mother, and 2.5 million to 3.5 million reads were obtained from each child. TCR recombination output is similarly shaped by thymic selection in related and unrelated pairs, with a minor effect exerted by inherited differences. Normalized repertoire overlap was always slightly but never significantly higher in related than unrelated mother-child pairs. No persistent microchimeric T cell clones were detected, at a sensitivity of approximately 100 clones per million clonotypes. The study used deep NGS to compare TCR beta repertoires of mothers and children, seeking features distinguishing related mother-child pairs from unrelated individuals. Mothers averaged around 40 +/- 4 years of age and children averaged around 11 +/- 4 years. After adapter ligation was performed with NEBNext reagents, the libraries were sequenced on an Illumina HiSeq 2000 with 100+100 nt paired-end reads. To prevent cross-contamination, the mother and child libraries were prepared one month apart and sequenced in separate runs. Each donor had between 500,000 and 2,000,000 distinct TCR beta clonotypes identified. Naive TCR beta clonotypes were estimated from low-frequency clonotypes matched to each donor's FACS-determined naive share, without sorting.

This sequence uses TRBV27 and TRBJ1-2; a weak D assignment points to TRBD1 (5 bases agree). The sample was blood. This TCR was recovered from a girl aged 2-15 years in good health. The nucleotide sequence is TGTGCCAGCAGTTCTACGGGGACCTATGGCTACACCTTC. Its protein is CASSSTGTYGYTF.